These 14 T cell receptor beta chains originate from one sample sequenced in a study of T cells expressing NK-cell markers (dated by TCRdb to the early 2020s). Library prep was done by 5' RACE. This sample was sequenced with an Illumina HiSeq 2000. TCRdb reprocessed the reads; each CDR3 protein sequence makes one entry, and DNA is unavailable. The table kept for this sample lists about 550,000 distinct CDR3 sequences. Approximately 3.6% of the sample lies in the top ten. Sequencing was carried out using blood T cells: a sorted CD56 or NKG2C T cell subset, CD4+ or CD8+ T cells, or bulk PBMC T cells (not recorded which). The receptors come from a man younger than 30 in good health. Donor details come from another sample of the same person, matched by shared clones.

The rearrangement joins TRBV28 to TRBJ2-5; TCRdb designates TRBD1, a call that cannot be tested without DNA. Germline V gene sequence: CDR1 MDHEN, CDR2 SYDVKM. This CDR3 has 15 residues. The CDR3 loop reads CASRGATRFRETQYF. Full variable domain (remainder filled in from reference TRBV28 and TRBJ2-5): DVKVTQSSRYLVKRTGEKVFLECVQDMDHENMFWYRQDPGLGLRLIYFSYDVKMKEKGDIPEGYSVSREKKERFSLILESASTNQTSMYLCASRGATRFRETQYFGPGTRLLVL.

The V gene is TRBV11-2, the J gene TRBJ1-2; TCRdb designates TRBD1, a call that cannot be tested without DNA. CDR3 length equals 14 residues. Germline loops: CDR1 SGHAT, CDR2 FQNNGV. The CDR3 region is CASSLSTGSVGYTF.

The V gene is TRBV4-1, the J gene TRBJ2-1; TCRdb's D gene call, TRBD2, goes unchecked for lack of DNA. The CDR3 covers 14 residues. Germline CDR1 reads MGHRA; CDR2 reads YSYEKL. CDR3: CASSLPEVGHEQFF.

V gene TRBV7-3 combines with J gene TRBJ2-2; without DNA, the TCRdb call of TRBD1 cannot be checked. The germline gives CDR1 SGHTA, CDR2 FQGTGA. The CDR3 is 14 residues long. The CDR3 loop is CASSTTGWTGELFF.

The chain couples TRBV29-1 to TRBJ1-1; TCRdb outputs TRBD1, but without DNA this stays unchecked. Germline CDR1 is SQVTM and CDR2 is ANQGSEA. CDR3 length equals 14 residues. This CDR3 is CSVGARPSNTEAFF.

The chain employs TRBV4-2 and TRBJ2-4; TCRdb proposes TRBD1, but this gene call is untestable without DNA. Germline CDR1 LGHNA, CDR2 YNFKEQ. CDR3 size: 18 residues. CDR3 region: CASSQDPPGVGAKNIQYF.

The rearrangement joins TRBV11-2 to TRBJ2-1; TCRdb selects TRBD2, and the lack of DNA leaves this call unchecked. Germline V gives CDR1 SGHAT, CDR2 FQNNGV. CDR3 length: 17 residues. The chain's CDR3 is CASSLDHSGTSYNEQFF.

V is TRBV7-2 and J is TRBJ2-3; TCRdb calls TRBD2, which cannot be checked without DNA. Germline values: CDR1 SGHTA, CDR2 FQGNSA. This CDR3 contains 18 residues. CDR3 residues: CASLRRVGLAGVGDTQYF. The complete variable domain, with remaining parts taken from reference TRBV7-2 and TRBJ2-3, reads GAGVSQSPSNKVTEKGKDVELRCDPISGHTALYWYRQSLGQGLEFLIYFQGNSAPDKSGLPSDRFSAERTGGSVSTLTIQRTQQEDSAVYLCASLRRVGLAGVGDTQYFGPGTRLTVL.

This sequence joins TRBV11-2 and TRBJ2-3; the TRBD1 assignment by TCRdb is unverifiable without DNA. CDR1 and CDR2 from the germline V gene are SGHAT and FQNNGV. There are 16 residues in the CDR3. CDR3: CASSLRTGGGTDTQYF.

The J gene is TRBJ1-2, the V gene TRBV3-1. Germline CDR1 and CDR2: LGHDT and YNNKEL (reference sequence). This CDR3 is 13 amino acids long. The chain's CDR3 is CASSQVENYGYTF.

This chain joins TRBV12-3 or TRBV12-4 and TRBJ2-1; TCRdb gives TRBD1 as the D gene, but with no DNA this cannot be confirmed. The CDR3 has 16 amino acids. CDR3 region: CASSRTGFGGWDEQFF.

The chain is built from TRBV5-1 and TRBJ1-2; with no DNA, the TCRdb D assignment of TRBD1 cannot be verified. Germline loops: CDR1 SGHRS, CDR2 YFSETQ. CDR3 size: 15 residues. CDR3 residues: CASSLADGILDGYTF.

The CDR3 sequence is CATSRGGRGSTDTQYF. This rearrangement joins TRBV15 to TRBJ2-3; the TRBD1 assignment by TCRdb is unverifiable without DNA. Germline V gene sequence: CDR1 LNHNV, CDR2 YYDKDF (reference sequence). This CDR3 spans 16 amino acids.

This chain links TRBV7-6 with TRBJ2-3. This CDR3 region has 15 residues. Germline V gene lookup returns CDR1 SGHVS and CDR2 FNYEAQ. This CDR3 reads CASSRSGRVADTQYF.